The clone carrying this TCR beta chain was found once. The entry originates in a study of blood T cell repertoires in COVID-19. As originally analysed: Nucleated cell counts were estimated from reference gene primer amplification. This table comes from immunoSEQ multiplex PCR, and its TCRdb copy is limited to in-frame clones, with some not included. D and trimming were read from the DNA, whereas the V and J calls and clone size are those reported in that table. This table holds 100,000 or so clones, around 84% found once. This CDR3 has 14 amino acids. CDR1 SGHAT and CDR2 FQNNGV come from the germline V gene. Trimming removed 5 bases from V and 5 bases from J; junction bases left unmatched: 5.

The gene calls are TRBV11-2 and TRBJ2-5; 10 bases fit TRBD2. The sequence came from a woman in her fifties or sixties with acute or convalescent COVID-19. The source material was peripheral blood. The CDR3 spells CASSAGLARETQYF. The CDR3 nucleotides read TGTGCCAGCAGCGCGGGACTAGCGAGGGAGACCCAGTACTTC.